The 10 T cell receptor beta chains presented below share a single source sample, sequenced in a study of shared clonotypes between healthy human individuals (dated by TCRdb to about 2020). Libraries were made using the immunoSEQ multiplex PCR assay. Imported from immuneACCESS, the table was reduced by TCRdb to in-frame sequences with V and J called. These copies leave out some clones; in studies compared against another copy, an unresolved V gene accounts for under half, and the cause of the remainder is not known. The sample table records just under 350,000 clones; more than 60% of these occur just once. About 10% of the sample is taken by the ten largest. Sample: memory CD4+ T cells sorted from blood. This sample's cell subset or site label indicates: CD45RA-negative fraction. The receptor set was obtained from a man younger than 45 in good health.

V usage is TRBV28 and J usage is TRBJ1-2, with D hard to call. Trimming stripped 1 base from V and 1 base from J, with 10 bases between. The CDR3 has 15 amino acids. CDR1 is MDHEN, CDR2 SYDVKM, per germline. The CDR3 nucleotides are TGTGCCAGCAGTTTATATGGCAGCGGTAACTATGGCTACACCTTC. As protein: CASSLYGSGNYGYTF.

The CDR3 reads CSVALRLSKNIQYF. The CDR3 bases are TGCAGCGTCGCCTTAAGACTGAGTAAAAACATTCAGTACTTC. This rearrangement joins TRBV29-1 to TRBJ2-4; D ambiguous. This CDR3 has 14 amino acids. Germline CDR1 reads SQVTM; CDR2 reads ANQGSEA. Trimming took 6 bases from V and 4 from J, leaving 16 bases between them. The variable domain in full, completed from reference TRBV29-1 and TRBJ2-4, reads SAVISQKPSRDICQRGTSLTIQCQVDSQVTMMFWYRQQPGQSLTLIATANQGSEATYESGFVIDKFPISRPNLTFSTLTVSNMSPEDSSIYLCSVALRLSKNIQYFGAGTRLSVL.

This clone appeared once. The chain joins TRBV21-1 to TRBJ1-5; the D call of TRBD1 is as the table states it, not checked on the DNA. TRBV21-1 is an annotated pseudogene. This CDR3 region has 17 residues. The CDR3 region has the DNA TGTGCCAGCAGCAAAAAATCCCCCGGGACAAAGAATCAGCCCCAGCATTTT. Protein product: CASSKKSPGTKNQPQHF.

This clone was observed a few times. This chain joins TRBV10-3 and TRBJ2-1, with D possibly TRBD2 on 6 matching bases. CDR1 and CDR2 from the germline V gene are ENHRY and SYGVKD. The germline V and J ends were trimmed by 4 bases and 8 bases, with 12 bases remaining between them. CDR3 length: 13 residues. CDR3 DNA: TGTGCCATCAGTGCTTGGGGGGATGATGAGCAGTTCTTC. Amino acids: CAISAWGDDEQFF.

This chain joins TRBV5-1 and TRBJ2-3, with TRBD2 as a possible D gene (5 bases). V shed 4 bases and J shed 2 bases, with 20 bases lying between them. This CDR3 region has 17 residues. Germline V gives CDR1 SGHRS, CDR2 YFSETQ. The CDR3 region is CASSPAHGAGNTDTQYF. The CDR3 coding sequence is TGCGCCAGCAGCCCCGCCCACGGTGCGGGCAACACAGATACGCAGTATTTT.

The rearrangement links TRBV5-6 to TRBJ2-7; D is ambiguous. The CDR3 has 16 amino acids. Trimming left V 3 bases short and J 0 bases short, with 16 bases between. The germline V gene encodes CDR1 SGHDT and CDR2 YYEEEE. The CDR3 loop is CASSSLIEVASYEQYF. The CDR3 DNA reads TGTGCCAGCAGCTCCCTGATAGAGGTCGCCTCCTACGAGCAGTACTTC.

This clone has just a few counts. This chain uses TRBV28 with TRBJ2-1; TRBD2 might be the D (5 bases). Trimming pared 3 bases from V and 5 bases from J, leaving 11 bases between. The CDR3 contains 14 residues. Germline V gene lookup returns CDR1 MDHEN and CDR2 SYDVKM. This chain's CDR3 is CASSLLALNNEQFF. The DNA for the CDR3 is TGTGCCAGCAGTTTGCTAGCCCTTAACAATGAGCAGTTCTTC.

In this sample, this clone turned up once. V usage is TRBV14 and J usage is TRBJ2-5; the match to TRBD2 covers 14 bases. The germline V gene has CDR1 SGHDN and CDR2 FVKESK. The CDR3 length is 15 residues. Trimming took 1 base from V and 5 from J; bases not matched to a gene: 0. CDR3 nucleotide sequence: TGTGCCAGCAGCCAAGGACTAGCGGGAGGGGAGACCCAGTACTTC. Translated: CASSQGLAGGETQYF.

The V and J genes are TRBV2 and TRBJ2-7, with TRBD1 matching 8 bases. The length of the CDR3 is 12 residues. The germline V gene encodes CDR1 SNHLY and CDR2 FYNNEI. The V gene end was trimmed by 7 bases and the J gene end by 6 bases; junction bases not matched to a gene: 5. CDR3 nucleotide sequence: TGTGCCAGCAACCAGGGGGCTGGCGAGCAGTACTTC. It encodes CASNQGAGEQYF.

This chain connects TRBV7-8 to TRBJ2-7, with D perhaps matching TRBD1 (6 bases). Germline lookup yields CDR1 SGHVS and CDR2 FQNEAQ. This CDR3 is built from 15 residues. V was cut by 5 bases and J by 0 bases, with 14 bases left in between. The CDR3 DNA follows: TGTGCCAGCAGCCCCGCCCGGGACATCTCCTACGAGCAGTACTTC. It encodes CASSPARDISYEQYF.